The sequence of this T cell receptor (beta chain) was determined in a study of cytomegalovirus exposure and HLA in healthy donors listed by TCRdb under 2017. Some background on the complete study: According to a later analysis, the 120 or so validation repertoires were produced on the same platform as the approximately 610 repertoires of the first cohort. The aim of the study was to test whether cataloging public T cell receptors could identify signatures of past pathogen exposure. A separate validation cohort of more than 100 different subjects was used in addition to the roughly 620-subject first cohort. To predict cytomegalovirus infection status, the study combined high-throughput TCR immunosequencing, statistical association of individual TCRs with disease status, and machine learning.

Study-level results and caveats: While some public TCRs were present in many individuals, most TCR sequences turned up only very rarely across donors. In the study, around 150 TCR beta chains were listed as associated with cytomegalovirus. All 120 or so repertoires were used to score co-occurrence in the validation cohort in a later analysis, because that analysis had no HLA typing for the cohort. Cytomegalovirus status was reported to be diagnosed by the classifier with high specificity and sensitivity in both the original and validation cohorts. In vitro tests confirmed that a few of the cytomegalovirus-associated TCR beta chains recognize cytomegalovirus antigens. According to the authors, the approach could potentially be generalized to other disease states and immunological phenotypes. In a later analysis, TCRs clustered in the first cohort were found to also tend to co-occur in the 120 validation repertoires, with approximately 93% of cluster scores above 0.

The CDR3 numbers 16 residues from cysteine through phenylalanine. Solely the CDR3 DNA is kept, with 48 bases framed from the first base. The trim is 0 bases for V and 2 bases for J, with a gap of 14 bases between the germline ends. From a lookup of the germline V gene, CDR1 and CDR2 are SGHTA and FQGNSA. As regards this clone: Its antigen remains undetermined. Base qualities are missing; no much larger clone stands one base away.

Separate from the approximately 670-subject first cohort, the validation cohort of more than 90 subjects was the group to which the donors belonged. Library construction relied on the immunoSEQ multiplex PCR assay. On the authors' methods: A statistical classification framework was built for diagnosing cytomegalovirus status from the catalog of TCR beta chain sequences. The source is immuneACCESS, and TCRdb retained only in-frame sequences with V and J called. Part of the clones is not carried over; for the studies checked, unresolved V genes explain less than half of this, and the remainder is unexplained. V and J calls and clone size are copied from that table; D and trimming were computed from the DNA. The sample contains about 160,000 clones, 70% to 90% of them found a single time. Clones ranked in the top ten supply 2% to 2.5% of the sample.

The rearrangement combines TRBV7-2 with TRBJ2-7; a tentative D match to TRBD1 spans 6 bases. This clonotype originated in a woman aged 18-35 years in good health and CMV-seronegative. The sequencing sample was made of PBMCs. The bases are TGTGCCAGCAGCTTAGCTGGGACACCCATGACCTACGAGCAGTACTTC. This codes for CASSLAGTPMTYEQYF.